A single T cell receptor beta chain is shown here with its context. This specimen comes from a study of blood T cell repertoires in COVID-19. Turning to the study itself: Material from acute and convalescent COVID-19 was sourced from the United States, Italy and Spain.

Source study methods: Amplified reference gene primers provided the basis for estimating nucleated cell counts. The data were produced by immunoSEQ multiplex PCR, yet TCRdb's version contains in-frame clones alone and is incomplete. V, J and clone size reflect that table, while D and trimming were determined from the DNA. The top ten clones hold approximately 5.4% of a sample with about 160,000 clones, roughly 84% of them seen once. The clonotype comes from a woman between 45 and 60 years old with COVID-19, enrolled during active disease. What was sequenced was peripheral blood.

CDR3 coding DNA: TGTGCTAGTGGTTTTGGACAGCCAGAGACCCAGTACTTC. It encodes CASGFGQPETQYF. V usage is TRBV12-5 and J usage is TRBJ2-5; TRBD1 might be the D (6 bases). There are 13 residues in the CDR3. Germline CDR1 LGHNT, CDR2 FRNRAP. V was clipped by 3 bases and J by 4 bases, with 9 bases between them. The whole variable domain, remainder taken from reference TRBV12-5 and TRBJ2-5, is DARVTQTPRHKVTEMGQEVTMRCQPILGHNTVFWYRQTMMQGLELLAYFRNRAPLDDSGMPKDRFSAEMPDATLATLKIQPSEPRDSAVYFCASGFGQPETQYFGPGTRLLVL.